This T cell receptor (beta chain) originates from a study of control samples from healthy donors and cancer patients (dated by TCRdb to the early 2020s). As to this clone: Its antigen is not yet known. Nothing much larger sits one base from this clone, and base qualities are not available.

Measured from the cysteine to the phenylalanine, the CDR3 is 14 residues long. Only CDR3 DNA remains: 42 bases, in frame from the first base. Germline trimming amounts to 5 bases on V and 6 bases on J, with 6 as the count of junction bases outside the gene matches. Per the germline V gene, MDHEN is the CDR1 and SYDVKM is the CDR2. Libraries were constructed by the immunoSEQ multiplex PCR assay. Sourced from immuneACCESS, this table was stored by TCRdb with only in-frame sequences that have V and J called. A share of the clones is absent; for the studies checked, an unresolved V gene accounts for under half, and the remainder has no known explanation. The sample table contains roughly 70,000 clones; only one count was recorded for 84% of them. The ten largest account for approximately 30% of the sample.

The material sequenced was blood. In this chain, TRBV28 is recombined with TRBJ1-1; TRBD1 agrees with 10 junctional bases. This sequence was found in a man over 45 in good health. The sequence in DNA is TGTGCCAGCAGTCGGACAGGGGGAAGGGCTGAAGCTTTCTTT. Translated, it reads CASSRTGGRAEAFF.